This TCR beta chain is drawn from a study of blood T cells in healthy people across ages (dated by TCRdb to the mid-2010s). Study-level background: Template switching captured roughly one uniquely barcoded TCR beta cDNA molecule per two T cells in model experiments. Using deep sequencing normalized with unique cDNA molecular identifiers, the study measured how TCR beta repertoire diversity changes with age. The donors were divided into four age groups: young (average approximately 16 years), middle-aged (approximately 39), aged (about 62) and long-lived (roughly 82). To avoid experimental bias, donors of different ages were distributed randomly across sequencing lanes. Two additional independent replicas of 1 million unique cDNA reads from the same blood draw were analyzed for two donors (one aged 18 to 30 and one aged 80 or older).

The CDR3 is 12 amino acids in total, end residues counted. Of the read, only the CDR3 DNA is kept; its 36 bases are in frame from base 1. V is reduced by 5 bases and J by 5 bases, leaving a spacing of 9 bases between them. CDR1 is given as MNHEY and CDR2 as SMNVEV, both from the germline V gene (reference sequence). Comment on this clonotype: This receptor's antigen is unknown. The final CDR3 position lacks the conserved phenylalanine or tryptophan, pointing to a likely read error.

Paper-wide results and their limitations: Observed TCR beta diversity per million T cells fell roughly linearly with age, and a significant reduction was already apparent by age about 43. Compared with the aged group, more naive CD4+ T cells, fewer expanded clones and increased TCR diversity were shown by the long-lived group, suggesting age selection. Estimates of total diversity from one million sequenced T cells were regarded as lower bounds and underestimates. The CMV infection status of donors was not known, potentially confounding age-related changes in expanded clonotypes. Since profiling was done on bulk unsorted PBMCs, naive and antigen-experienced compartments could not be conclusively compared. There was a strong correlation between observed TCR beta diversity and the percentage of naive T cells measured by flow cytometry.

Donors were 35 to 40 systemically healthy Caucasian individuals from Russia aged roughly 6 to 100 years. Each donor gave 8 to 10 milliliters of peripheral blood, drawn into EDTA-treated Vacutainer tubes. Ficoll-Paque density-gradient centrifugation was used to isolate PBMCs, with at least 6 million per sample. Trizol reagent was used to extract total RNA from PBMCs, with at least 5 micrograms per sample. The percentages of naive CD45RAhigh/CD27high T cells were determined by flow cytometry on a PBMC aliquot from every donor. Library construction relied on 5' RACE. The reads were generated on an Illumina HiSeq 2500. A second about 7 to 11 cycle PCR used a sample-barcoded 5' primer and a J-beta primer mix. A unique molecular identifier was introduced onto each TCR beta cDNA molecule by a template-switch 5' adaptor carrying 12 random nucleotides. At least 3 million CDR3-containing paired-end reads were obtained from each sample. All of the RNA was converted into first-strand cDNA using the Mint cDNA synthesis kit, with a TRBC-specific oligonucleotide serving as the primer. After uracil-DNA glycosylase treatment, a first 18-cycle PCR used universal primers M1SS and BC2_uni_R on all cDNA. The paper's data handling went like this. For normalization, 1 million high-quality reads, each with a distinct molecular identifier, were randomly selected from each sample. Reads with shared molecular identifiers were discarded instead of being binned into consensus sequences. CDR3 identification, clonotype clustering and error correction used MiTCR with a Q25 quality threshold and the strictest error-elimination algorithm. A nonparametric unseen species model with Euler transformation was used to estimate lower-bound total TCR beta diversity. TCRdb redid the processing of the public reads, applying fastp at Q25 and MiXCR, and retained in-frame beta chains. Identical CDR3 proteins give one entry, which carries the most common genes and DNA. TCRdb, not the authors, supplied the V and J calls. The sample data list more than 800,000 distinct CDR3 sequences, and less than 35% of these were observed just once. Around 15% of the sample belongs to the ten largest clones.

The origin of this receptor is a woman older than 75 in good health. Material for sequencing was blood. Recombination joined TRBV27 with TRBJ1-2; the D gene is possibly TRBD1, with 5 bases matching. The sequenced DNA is TGTGCCAGCAGTCCTCAGGGATATGGCTACACCTGC. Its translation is CASSPQGYGYTC.